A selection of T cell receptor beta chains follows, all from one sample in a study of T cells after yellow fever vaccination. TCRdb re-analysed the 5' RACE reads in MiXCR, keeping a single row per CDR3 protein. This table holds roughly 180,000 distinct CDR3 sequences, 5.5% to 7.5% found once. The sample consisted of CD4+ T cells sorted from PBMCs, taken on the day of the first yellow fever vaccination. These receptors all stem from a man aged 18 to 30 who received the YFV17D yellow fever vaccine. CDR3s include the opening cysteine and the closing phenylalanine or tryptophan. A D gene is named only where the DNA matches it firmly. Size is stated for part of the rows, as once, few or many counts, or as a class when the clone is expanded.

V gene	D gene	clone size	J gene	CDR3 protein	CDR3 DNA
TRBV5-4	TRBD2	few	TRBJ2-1	CASSSSLAGVIYNEQFF	TGTGCCAGCAGCTCCTCACTAGCGGGGGTCATCTACAATGAGCAGTTCTTC
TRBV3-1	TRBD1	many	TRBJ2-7	CASKEGTGYYEQYF	TGTGCCAGCAAAGAAGGGACAGGGTACTACGAGCAGTACTTC
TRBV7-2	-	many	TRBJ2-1	CASSLAVYNEQFF	TGTGCCAGCAGCTTAGCTGTGTACAATGAGCAGTTCTTC
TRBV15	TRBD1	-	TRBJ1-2	CATSRDPTGYGYTF	TGTGCCACCAGCAGAGATCCGACAGGGTATGGCTACACCTTC
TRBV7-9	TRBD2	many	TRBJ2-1	CASGREGEQFF	TGTGCCAGCGGCAGGGAGGGTGAGCAGTTCTTC
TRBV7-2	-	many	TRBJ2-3	CASRPLVDTQYF	TGTGCCAGCAGACCCCTAGTGGATACGCAGTATTTT
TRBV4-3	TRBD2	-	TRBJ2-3	CASSQDRTAGYTDTQYF	TGCGCCAGCAGCCAAGACAGAACAGCGGGATACACAGATACGCAGTATTTT
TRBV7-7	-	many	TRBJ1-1	CASSRDSNTEAFF	TGTGCTAGCAGCCGAGACAGCAACACTGAAGCTTTCTTT
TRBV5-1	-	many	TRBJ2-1	CASSADFYNEQFF	TGCGCCAGCAGTGCCGACTTTTACAATGAGCAGTTCTTC
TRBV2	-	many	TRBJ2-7	CASKPGEVGEQYF	TGTGCCAGCAAACCCGGGGAGGTTGGCGAGCAGTACTTC
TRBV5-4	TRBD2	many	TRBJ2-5	CASRLRLAGGEETQYF	TGTGCCAGCAGGCTACGACTAGCGGGGGGGGAAGAGACCCAGTACTTC
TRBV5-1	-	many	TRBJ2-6	CASSSVSLAGANVLTF	TGCGCCAGCAGCTCAGTAAGTCTGGCTGGGGCCAACGTCCTGACTTTC
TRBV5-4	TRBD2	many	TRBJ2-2	CASSSQSRGGGGELFF	TGTGCCAGCAGCTCCCAATCGCGGGGGGGCGGCGGGGAGCTGTTTTTT
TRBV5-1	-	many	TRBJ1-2	CASGENGYTF	TGCGCCAGCGGAGAGAATGGCTACACCTTC
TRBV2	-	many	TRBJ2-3	CASSEGRSTDTQYF	TGTGCCAGCAGTGAGGGACGCAGCACAGATACGCAGTATTTT
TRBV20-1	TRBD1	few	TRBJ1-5	CSARDRGRGNQPQHF	TGCAGTGCTAGGGACAGGGGCAGGGGCAATCAGCCCCAGCATTTT
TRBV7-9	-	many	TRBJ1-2	CASTPLGANYGYTF	TGTGCCAGCACCCCCTTGGGGGCTAACTATGGCTACACCTTC
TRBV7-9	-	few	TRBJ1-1	CASSRYRARGTEAFF	TGTGCCAGCAGCCGTTACAGGGCGCGGGGCACTGAAGCTTTCTTT
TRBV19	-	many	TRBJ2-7	CASSREQGYEQYF	TGTGCCAGTAGTAGAGAACAGGGATACGAGCAGTACTTC
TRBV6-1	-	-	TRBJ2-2	CASRTLGGDTGELFF	TGTGCCAGCAGAACACTTGGTGGGGACACCGGGGAGCTGTTTTTT
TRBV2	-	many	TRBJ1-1	CASSVDFGQGSFF	-
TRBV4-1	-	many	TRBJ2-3	CASSQRGEASPLTDTQYF	TGCGCCAGCAGCCAAAGGGGGGAGGCGAGTCCCCTCACAGATACGCAGTATTTT
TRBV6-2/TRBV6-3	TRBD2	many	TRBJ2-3	CASSPGGGITDTQYF	TGTGCCAGCAGCCCCGGGGGGGGTATCACAGATACGCAGTATTTT
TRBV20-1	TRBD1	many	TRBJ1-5	CSALKQGSMGQPQHF	TGCAGTGCTTTGAAACAGGGGTCGATGGGTCAGCCCCAGCATTTT
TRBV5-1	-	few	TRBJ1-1	CASRTQPNTEAFF	TGCGCCAGCAGGACGCAGCCGAACACTGAAGCTTTCTTT
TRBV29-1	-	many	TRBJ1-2	CSVERGSWSNGYTF	TGCAGCGTCGAACGGGGGTCGTGGTCTAATGGCTACACCTTC
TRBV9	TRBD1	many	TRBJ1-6	CASSWGQLDSPLHF	TGTGCCAGCAGCTGGGGACAGTTGGATTCACCCCTCCACTTT
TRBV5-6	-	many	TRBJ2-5	CASSFKQGGETQYF	TGTGCCAGCAGCTTCAAACAGGGCGGAGAGACCCAGTACTTC
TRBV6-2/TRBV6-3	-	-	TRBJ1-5	CASSHRDGGQPQHF	TGTGCCAGCAGCCACCGCGACGGGGGTCAGCCCCAGCATTTT
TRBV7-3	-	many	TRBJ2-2	CASSLIGGHTGELFF	TGTGCCAGCAGCTTAATCGGGGGACACACCGGGGAGCTGTTTTTT
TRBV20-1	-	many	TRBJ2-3	CSAHPRGEEYF	TGCAGTGCCCACCCTCGAGGCGAGGAGTATTTT
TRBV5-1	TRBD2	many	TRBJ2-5	CASTDPSGGPGKTQYF	TGCGCCAGCACTGACCCCAGCGGGGGGCCCGGGAAGACCCAGTACTTC
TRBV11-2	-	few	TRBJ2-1	CASSFLANEQFF	TGTGCCAGCAGCTTTCTGGCAAATGAGCAGTTCTTC